The 27 T cell receptor beta chains presented below share a single source sample, sequenced in a study of cytomegalovirus exposure and HLA in healthy donors. PCR employed 60 Vbeta and 13 Jbeta primers. Profiling relied on immunoSEQ multiplex PCR, and the TCRdb table lists in-frame clones only, not all of them. The sample lists roughly 98,000 clones, around 75% occurring once. Input material: PBMCs. The receptors were gathered from a man aged 18 to 35 in good health and CMV-seropositive.

The chain combines TRBV5-8 with TRBJ1-1; no reliable D call. V lost 6 bases, J lost 2 bases, and 14 bases lay in between. Germline values: CDR1 SGHTS, CDR2 YDEGEE. The CDR3 runs to 14 residues. CDR3 region: CASTLEAGNTEAFF. CDR3 nucleotide sequence: TGTGCCAGCACCCTGGAGGCAGGCAACACTGAAGCTTTCTTT.

The chain has TRBV7-8 and TRBJ2-7; 8 bases line up with TRBD1. Germline V gene sequence: CDR1 SGHVS, CDR2 FQNEAQ. This CDR3 is built from 14 residues. V lost 4 bases and J lost 3; bases outside the gene matches: 5. CDR3 DNA sequence: TGTGCCAGCAGCTACGACAGGGGATTCTACGAGCAGTACTTC. Residues: CASSYDRGFYEQYF.

This rearrangement joins TRBV19 to TRBJ2-3; 7 positions match TRBD2. The CDR3 loop spans 16 amino acids. Germline CDR1 and CDR2: LNHDA and SQIVND (reference sequence). The J segment lost 4 bases and the V segment lost 3 bases, leaving 10 bases of the junction unmatched. The CDR3 sequence is CASSIGAAGFPDTQYF. DNA for the CDR3: TGTGCCAGTAGTATTGGCGCAGCGGGGTTTCCAGATACGCAGTATTTT.

The chain carries TRBV29-1 and TRBJ1-1, with TRBD1 matching 7 bases. CDR3 length: 17 amino acids. The junction had 15 bases not matched to a gene; V was cut back by 5 bases and J by 0 bases. Per germline, CDR1 SQVTM and CDR2 ANQGSEA. Here the CDR3 DNA reads TGCAGCGTTATAAAGGACGACAGGGTCCGCATGAACACTGAAGCTTTCTTT. Protein product: CSVIKDDRVRMNTEAFF.

The genes are TRBV19 and TRBJ1-1, with TRBD1 matching 7 bases. The CDR3 runs 16 residues. Germline loops: CDR1 LNHDA, CDR2 SQIVND (reference sequence). V was pared by 3 bases and J by 4 bases, with 11 bases of the junction left unmatched. CDR3 DNA sequence: TGTGCCAGTAGTATTAGGTTGGGCAGGGGGAGCACTGAAGCTTTCTTT. This sequence encodes CASSIRLGRGSTEAFF.

The rearrangement joins TRBV9 to TRBJ2-7; weak D call: TRBD1 (6 bases). Trimming shortened V by 0 bases and J by 2 bases, and 12 bases separated the two germline ends. This CDR3 is built from 15 residues. Per germline, CDR1 SGDLS and CDR2 YYNGEE. The CDR3 loop reads CASSVATGLAYEQYF. The CDR3, as DNA: TGTGCCAGCAGCGTAGCCACAGGGTTAGCCTACGAGCAGTACTTC.

The chain joins TRBV7-3 to TRBJ1-1; possible D gene TRBD1, 6 bases. V was pared by 5 bases and J by 4 bases, with 11 bases between. Germline CDR1 is SGHTA and CDR2 is FQGTGA. CDR3 size: 13 residues. This CDR3 reads CASSTGLGTEAFF. The CDR3 DNA reads as TGTGCCAGCAGCACAGGGCTTGGCACTGAAGCTTTCTTT.

The chain couples TRBV5-4 to TRBJ2-7; TRBD1 aligns across 7 bases. V was clipped by 4 bases and J by 0 bases; unmatched bases: 4. CDR3 size: 14 residues. The germline V gene encodes CDR1 SGHNT and CDR2 YYREEE (reference sequence). The CDR3 sequence: CASSRRDSSYEQYF. DNA for the CDR3: TGTGCCAGCAGCCGAAGGGACAGCTCCTACGAGCAGTACTTC.

This chain links TRBV5-4 with TRBJ2-5; a weak D match, TRBD1 (5 bases). This CDR3 has 14 residues. Germline loops: CDR1 SGHNT, CDR2 YYREEE (reference sequence). Between the trimmed V and J ends, which lost 0 bases and 4 bases, there was a span of 10 bases. The CDR3 DNA sequence: TGTGCCAGCAGCTTGGGCTTTCAGGGAGAGACCCAGTACTTC. Amino acid sequence: CASSLGFQGETQYF.

In the case of this clone: The conserved closing phenylalanine or tryptophan is absent in this CDR3, likely reflecting a read error. The CDR3 nucleotides read TGCGCCAGCAGCTTGGAGGGACAGTTTAACACTGAAGCTTTCTTG. Translated, it gives CASSLEGQFNTEAFL. The chain employs TRBV5-1 and TRBJ1-1; TRBD1 aligns across 7 bases. The V gene end was trimmed by 0 bases and the J gene end by 2 bases; junction bases not matched to a gene: 4. CDR3 length: 15 amino acids. CDR1 is SGHRS and CDR2 is YFSETQ in the germline V gene.

The V gene is TRBV28, the J gene TRBJ2-5, with 11 bases lining up with TRBD2. Per germline, CDR1 MDHEN and CDR2 SYDVKM. Losses at the gene ends were 0 bases for V and 5 bases for J; bases not matched to a gene: 8. The CDR3 runs to 17 residues. CDR3 nucleotide sequence: TGTGCCAGCAGTTTATGGACTAGCGGGGCCCTAGGGGAGACCCAGTACTTC. Its translation: CASSLWTSGALGETQYF.

The genes are TRBV5-4 and TRBJ2-6; D is unclear. With 4 bases removed from V and 0 bases from J, the gap between germline ends came to 8 bases. The length of the CDR3 is 15 residues. Germline CDR1 is SGHNT and CDR2 is YYREEE (reference sequence). The DNA for the CDR3 is TGTGCCAGCAGCCGGTCGCACTCTGGGGCCAACGTCCTGACTTTC. Its protein is CASSRSHSGANVLTF. The full variable domain, rest sourced from reference TRBV5-4 and TRBJ2-6, is ETGVTQSPTHLIKTRGQQVTLRCSSQSGHNTVSWYQQALGQGPQFIFQYYREEENGRGNFPPRFSGLQFPNYSSELNVNALELDDSALYLCASSRSHSGANVLTFGAGSRLTVL.

The chain links TRBV15 to TRBJ2-6; perhaps TRBD1 as D (5 bases). Trimming removed 4 bases at V and 0 bases at J, with 7 bases between. This CDR3 has 15 residues. Germline V gives CDR1 LNHNV, CDR2 YYDKDF (reference sequence). CDR3 residues: CATSNTGSGANVLTF. In DNA, the CDR3 is TGTGCCACCAGCAACACAGGCTCTGGGGCCAACGTCCTGACTTTC. Based on the CDR3 plus reference TRBV15 and TRBJ2-6, the full variable domain is DAMVIQNPRYQVTQFGKPVTLSCSQTLNHNVMYWYQQKSSQAPKLLFHYYDKDFNNEADTPDNFQSRRPNTSFCFLDIRSPGLGDTAMYLCATSNTGSGANVLTFGAGSRLTVL.

The chain has TRBV28 and TRBJ1-4; TRBD1 is a possible D gene (6 bases). Deletions cut 8 bases from V and 7 bases from J, with 11 bases between. Germline V gives CDR1 MDHEN, CDR2 SYDVKM. This CDR3 is 12 amino acids long. The CDR3 nucleotides are TGTGCCAGCCGGACAGCAAGTGAAAAACTGTTTTTT. This codes for CASRTASEKLFF.

The chain employs TRBV18 and TRBJ2-3, with 8 positions matching TRBD1. The CDR3 has 14 amino acids. Germline values: CDR1 KGHSH, CDR2 LQKENI. J was trimmed by 8 bases and V by 2 bases; bases with no gene match: 6. The DNA for the CDR3 is TGTGCCAGCTCACCAGCCAGGGGGCCCGGTACGCAGTATTTT. Amino acids: CASSPARGPGTQYF.

The rearrangement links TRBV19 to TRBJ1-2; D remains ambiguous. Germline V gene data show CDR1 as LNHDA and CDR2 as SQIVND (reference sequence). V dropped 7 bases and J dropped 4 bases, with 16 bases sitting between them. The CDR3 extends over 14 amino acids. CDR3 coding DNA: TGTGCCAGTACCCCGGGAGTGCGACTCTATGGCTACACCTTC. The encoded protein is CASTPGVRLYGYTF. Variable domain in full (rest from reference TRBV19 and TRBJ1-2): DGGITQSPKYLFRKEGQNVTLSCEQNLNHDAMYWYRQDPGQGLRLIYYSQIVNDFQKGDIAEGYSVSREKKESFPLTVTSAQKNPTAFYLCASTPGVRLYGYTFGSGTRLTVV.

The chain recombines TRBV30 with TRBJ2-5, with D perhaps TRBD1 (6 bases). Germline V gene sequence: CDR1 GTSNPN, CDR2 SVGIG (reference sequence). The CDR3 loop spans 12 amino acids. Deletions cut 2 bases from V and 5 bases from J, with 9 bases between. This chain's CDR3 is CAWSNREETQYF. The CDR3 nucleotides read TGTGCCTGGAGTAACAGGGAGGAGACCCAGTACTTC.

The DNA for the CDR3 is TGTGCCAGCAGCCCCCCATTTGGCTACACCTTC. This codes for CASSPPFGYTF. The V gene is TRBV9, the J gene TRBJ1-2; D remains unclear. V was clipped by 4 bases and J by 7 bases, with 8 bases between them. This CDR3 spans 11 amino acids. Germline V gene sequence: CDR1 SGDLS, CDR2 YYNGEE. The full variable domain, in which reference TRBV9 and TRBJ1-2 provide the parts outside the CDR3, is DSGVTQTPKHLITATGQRVTLRCSPRSGDLSVYWYQQSLDQGLQFLIQYYNGEERAKGNILERFSAQQFPDLHSELNLSSLELGDSALYFCASSPPFGYTFGSGTRLTVV.

The chain combines TRBV5-1 with TRBJ2-7; possible D gene TRBD1, 6 bases. Trimming stripped 5 bases from V and 1 base from J, with 10 bases between. The CDR3 consists of 13 residues. Germline CDR1 SGHRS, CDR2 YFSETQ. This CDR3 reads CASRLGGSYEQYF. The CDR3 nucleotides read TGCGCCAGCAGGTTAGGGGGTTCCTACGAGCAGTACTTC. The entire variable domain, with the rest obtained from reference TRBV5-1 and TRBJ2-7, is as follows: KAGVTQTPRYLIKTRGQQVTLSCSPISGHRSVSWYQQTPGQGLQFLFEYFSETQRNKGNFPGRFSGRQFSNSRSEMNVSTLELGDSALYLCASRLGGSYEQYFGPGTRLTVT.

The sample holds a few counts of this clone. J is TRBJ2-7 and V is TRBV25-1, with 10 bases aligning to TRBD1. The trim removed 8 bases at V and 6 bases at J, leaving 1 base unmatched. CDR1 is MGHDK and CDR2 is SYGVNS in the germline V gene. The CDR3 runs to 11 residues. The CDR3 sequence is CASGQGGEQYF. In DNA form, the CDR3 reads TGTGCCAGCGGACAGGGGGGCGAGCAGTACTTC.

A single count supports this clone. The gene calls are TRBV29-1 and TRBJ1-1, with unresolved D. Trimming removed 4 bases from V and 6 bases from J, with 9 bases in between. Germline CDR1 and CDR2: SQVTM and ANQGSEA. CDR3 length: 11 residues. CDR3 loop: CSVGHLSEAFF. DNA for the CDR3: TGCAGCGTTGGACACCTTTCTGAAGCTTTCTTT.

The table lists this clone with a few counts. The CDR3 reads CASSWRGGQGVPEAFF. The CDR3 DNA reads TGTGCCAGCAGCTGGAGAGGGGGACAGGGGGTACCTGAAGCTTTCTTT. The chain uses TRBV7-2 and TRBJ1-1; 11 bases fit TRBD1. CDR1 and CDR2 from the germline V gene are SGHTA and FQGNSA. Losses at the gene ends were 4 bases for V and 6 bases for J; bases not matched to a gene: 10. The CDR3 is 16 amino acids.

The genes are TRBV2 and TRBJ1-4, with 8 nucleotides matching TRBD1. V trimming: 4 bases; J trimming: 4 bases; junction bases outside the gene matches: 8. The CDR3 consists of 16 residues. The germline V gene encodes CDR1 SNHLY and CDR2 FYNNEI. The CDR3 DNA follows: TGTGCCAGCAGTGTTCCGGGACAGGTACTTAATGAAAAACTGTTTTTT. Amino acids: CASSVPGQVLNEKLFF.

The rearrangement uses TRBV25-1 and TRBJ1-2; no definite D call. Germline V lookup: CDR1 MGHDK, CDR2 SYGVNS. V was pared by 4 bases and J by 4 bases, with 4 bases between. The CDR3 length is 11 residues. CDR3 in DNA: TGTGCCAGCAGTGCCAGCTATGGCTACACCTTC. This codes for CASSASYGYTF.

The chain joins TRBV19 to TRBJ1-1; D uncertain. Germline V gene sequence: CDR1 LNHDA, CDR2 SQIVND (reference sequence). The CDR3 has 13 amino acids. The V and J ends lost 2 bases and 5 bases respectively, with 9 bases between them. The CDR3 DNA is TGTGCCAGTAGTATATACGGGTTGACTGAAGCTTTCTTT. The encoded protein is CASSIYGLTEAFF.

This clone was detected only a few times. The chain carries TRBV19 and TRBJ2-3; TRBD1 agrees at 10 bases. Germline V gene data show CDR1 as LNHDA and CDR2 as SQIVND (reference sequence). With V trimmed by 5 bases and J by 4 bases, 6 bases remained unmatched. The CDR3 totals 15 residues. The chain's CDR3 is CASSFGTGDPDTQYF. The CDR3 DNA is TGTGCCAGTAGTTTCGGGACAGGGGATCCAGATACGCAGTATTTT.

The DNA of the CDR3 is TGTGCCAGCAGTGAACGGGGACTCTACGAGCAGTACTTC. Protein sequence: CASSERGLYEQYF. The chain is built from TRBV2 and TRBJ2-7; a possible D gene is TRBD2 (6 bases). The CDR3 is made up of 13 amino acids. The V end was cut by 2 bases, the J end by 3 bases, with 8 bases between. The germline V gene has CDR1 SNHLY and CDR2 FYNNEI.